The clone carrying this T cell receptor (beta chain) was recorded a few times. The antigen is undetermined. This specimen belongs to a study of human T cells and chemical hapten exposure. The library gave individual cDNA molecules unique molecular identifiers. TCRdb called the RACE reads again in MiXCR, with one record for every CDR3 protein. The sample includes tens of thousands of distinct CDR3 sequences, approximately 9.8% seen only once; the top ten take 11% to 15%. General observations from the study: Large CDR3 similarity clusters arose significantly more often from expanded TCRs than from controls.

Time point here: pre-sensitization, week 0. Indicated treatment: therapeutic diphenylcyclopropenone sensitization with weekly scalp DPC. The CDR3 spans 19 residues. The V gene's germline CDR1 is MGHRA and CDR2 YSYEKL. Losses at the gene ends were 8 bases for V and 0 bases for J; bases not matched to a gene: 21. The sequenced sample was whole blood, obtained in connection with sensitization to the hapten diphenylcyclopropenone (DPC). The chain uses TRBV4-1 and TRBJ1-1, with 7 bases that match TRBD1. This clonotype was sampled from a woman in her forties with alopecia areata. Some clones in this sample may be carry-over from other donors' samples. The CDR3 loop reads CASRPVGRQGRVMNTEAFF. The CDR3 region has the DNA TGCGCCAGCCGACCAGTGGGCAGACAGGGTAGGGTTATGAACACTGAAGCTTTCTTT.